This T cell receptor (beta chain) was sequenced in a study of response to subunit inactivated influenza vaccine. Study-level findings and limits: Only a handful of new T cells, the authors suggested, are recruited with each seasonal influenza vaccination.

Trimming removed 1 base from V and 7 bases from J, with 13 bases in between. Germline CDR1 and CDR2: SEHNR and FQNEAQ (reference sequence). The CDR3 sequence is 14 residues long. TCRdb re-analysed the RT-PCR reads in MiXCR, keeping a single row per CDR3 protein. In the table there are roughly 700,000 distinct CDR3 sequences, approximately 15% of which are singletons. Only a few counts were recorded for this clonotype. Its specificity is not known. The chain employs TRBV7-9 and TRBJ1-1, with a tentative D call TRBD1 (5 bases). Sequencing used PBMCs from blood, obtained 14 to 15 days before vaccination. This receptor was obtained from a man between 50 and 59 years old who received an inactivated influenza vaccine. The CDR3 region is CASSLGQGGLEAFF. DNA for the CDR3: TGTGCCAGCAGCTTAGGGCAGGGTGGCCTTGAAGCTTTCTTT.